Shown below are 22 T cell receptor beta chains from a single sample sequenced in a study of radiotherapy plus CTLA-4 blockade in lung cancer (dated by TCRdb to 2016 to 2019). The library was built by means of the immunoSEQ multiplex PCR assay. TCRdb carries this immuneACCESS record with in-frame sequences only. Its versions omit some clonotypes, under half of them owing to an unresolved V gene in the studies checked, with the rest unexplained. This sample lists more than 65,000 clones; around 86% were detected once. Clones ranked in the top ten supply under 0.85% of the sample. The starting material was peripheral blood, obtained from a patient treated with radiotherapy plus ipilimumab. These receptors all come from a human donor with non-small cell lung cancer who had stable disease on radiotherapy plus ipilimumab.

The rearrangement joins TRBV7-9 to TRBJ2-1; D assignment may be TRBD1 or TRBD2 (7 bases each). The germline gives CDR1 SEHNR, CDR2 FQNEAQ (reference sequence). V was clipped by 5 bases and J by 8 bases, with 19 bases between them. The CDR3 length is 15 residues. The chain's CDR3 is CASSRGAGGQDEQFF. The CDR3, as DNA: TGTGCCAGCAGCCGGGGGGCAGGGGGTCAGGATGAGCAGTTCTTC.

This clone was counted only a few times. The V gene is TRBV5-1, the J gene TRBJ1-5, with 12 bases aligning to TRBD1. The length of the CDR3 is 16 residues. The germline V gene encodes CDR1 SGHRS and CDR2 YFSETQ. V lost 2 bases, J lost 3 bases, and 3 bases stayed unmatched. This CDR3 is CASSFGTGGNNQPQHF. CDR3 DNA sequence: TGCGCCAGCAGCTTTGGGACAGGGGGCAACAATCAGCCCCAGCATTTT.

The chain is built from TRBV9 and TRBJ2-6; tentative D call: TRBD1 (5 bases). CDR3 length: 15 residues. Germline V gene sequence: CDR1 SGDLS, CDR2 YYNGEE. The germline V and J ends were trimmed by 2 bases and 1 base, with 7 bases remaining between them. The CDR3 bases are TGTGCCAGCAGCGTTCAGGGTTCTGGGGCCAACGTCCTGACTTTC. This gives the protein CASSVQGSGANVLTF.

The CDR3 spells CASSMGQGATGELFF. For the CDR3, the DNA is TGTGCCAGTAGTATGGGACAGGGGGCAACGGGGGAGCTGTTTTTT. V usage is TRBV19 and J usage is TRBJ2-2; 12 bases are shared with TRBD1. V lost 3 bases, J lost 8 bases, and 4 bases stayed unmatched. CDR3 length: 15 residues. CDR1 is LNHDA and CDR2 is SQIVND in the germline V gene (reference sequence).

Regarding this clone: Because the CDR3's place on the DNA is in doubt, the DNA is left out and the CDR3 is given as listed by TCRdb. V gene TRBV10-1 combines with J gene TRBJ2-2; the table calls TRBD2, which could not be checked here. Germline V lookup: CDR1 WNHNN, CDR2 SYGVQD (reference sequence). Including both end residues, the CDR3 is 13 amino acids long. CDR3 sequence: CASSAIRFGELFF.

This chain uses TRBV6-5 with TRBJ1-5; possible D gene TRBD1, 6 bases. Trimming removed 8 bases at V and 0 bases at J, with 14 bases between. CDR1 and CDR2 (germline): MNHEY, SVGAGI. The CDR3 consists of 15 residues. The CDR3: CASLRGGYSNQPQHF. The CDR3 DNA sequence: TGTGCCAGCCTAAGGGGGGGATATAGCAATCAGCCCCAGCATTTT.

The V call is TRBV9, the J call TRBJ1-2; D is undetermined. Germline-derived CDR1 and CDR2 are SGDLS and YYNGEE. The CDR3 has 13 amino acids. V lost 0 bases and J lost 4, with 7 bases in between. DNA for the CDR3: TGTGCCAGCAGCGTAGTAAATGGCTATGGCTACACCTTC. It yields the protein CASSVVNGYGYTF.

The chain joins TRBV9 to TRBJ1-1; no definite D call. Germline CDR1 and CDR2: SGDLS and YYNGEE. Trimming took 7 bases from V and 1 from J, leaving 14 bases between them. The CDR3 totals 14 residues. Written as DNA, the CDR3 is TGTGCCAGCTCACCTACACCAGCGAACACTGAAGCTTTCTTT. Amino acids: CASSPTPANTEAFF.

This clone was found a few times. The chain couples TRBV5-1 to TRBJ1-2; possibly TRBD1 for D (6 bases). CDR3 length: 14 residues. Between the trimmed V and J ends, which lost 6 bases and 4 bases, there was a span of 16 bases. The germline V gene has CDR1 SGHRS and CDR2 YFSETQ. The CDR3 reads CASNPGHSGYGYTF. The CDR3 DNA is TGCGCCAGCAATCCGGGACACTCGGGCTATGGCTACACCTTC.

The V call is TRBV27, the J call TRBJ2-7, with D tentatively TRBD1 or TRBD2 (5 bases each). This CDR3 spans 13 amino acids. Per the germline V gene, CDR1 is MNHEY and CDR2 is SMNVEV (reference sequence). Trimming removed 3 bases from V and 6 bases from J, with 12 bases in between. CDR3 protein: CASSFPGTGEQYF. CDR3 nucleotides: TGTGCCAGCAGTTTCCCTGGGACCGGCGAGCAGTACTTC.

V and J are TRBV28 and TRBJ1-1; D not resolved. CDR3 length: 16 amino acids. Germline V gene data show CDR1 as MDHEN and CDR2 as SYDVKM. Trimming took off 2 bases at V and 3 bases at J, with 16 bases between the two ends. CDR3 in DNA: TGTGCCAGCAGTTTACCCCGAGGGTGGAGGGACACTGAAGCTTTCTTT. As protein: CASSLPRGWRDTEAFF.

This chain joins TRBV4-1 and TRBJ2-2; 10 nucleotides match TRBD2. CDR3 length equals 18 residues. CDR1 and CDR2 from the germline V gene are MGHRA and YSYEKL. V dropped 3 bases and J dropped 5; count of bases not matched to a gene: 12. In nucleotides, the CDR3 is TGCGCCAGCAGCCAGCTTCTGACTAGCGGGCCGGGGACCGGGGAGCTGTTTTTT. It translates to CASSQLLTSGPGTGELFF.

This clone is a singleton in its sample. The rearrangement uses TRBV5-5 and TRBJ2-7; D is possibly TRBD1 (6 bases). The germline V and J ends were trimmed by 4 bases and 2 bases, with 13 bases remaining between them. The germline CDR1 and CDR2 sequences are SGHKS and YYEKEE (reference sequence). This CDR3 has 14 residues. CDR3 sequence reads: CASSRGEGAYEQYF. The CDR3 DNA sequence: TGTGCCAGCAGCCGGGGAGAGGGGGCCTACGAGCAGTACTTC.

The genes are TRBV9 and TRBJ2-1; TRBD2 aligns across 15 bases. Germline V CDR1 and CDR2: SGDLS, YYNGEE. The V and J ends lost 3 bases and 8 bases, in that order; junction bases with no gene match: 6. The CDR3 totals 16 residues. The CDR3 nucleotides read TGTGCCAGCAGCGCGGGACTAGCGGGGGGTGGCGATGAGCAGTTCTTC. This gives the protein CASSAGLAGGGDEQFF. Variable domain in full (rest from reference TRBV9 and TRBJ2-1): DSGVTQTPKHLITATGQRVTLRCSPRSGDLSVYWYQQSLDQGLQFLIQYYNGEERAKGNILERFSAQQFPDLHSELNLSSLELGDSALYFCASSAGLAGGGDEQFFGPGTRLTVL.

The rearrangement joins TRBV9 to TRBJ2-1; D ambiguous. V was pared by 0 bases and J by 5 bases, with 6 bases between. The CDR3 is 13 amino acids. Per germline, CDR1 SGDLS and CDR2 YYNGEE. The CDR3 region is CASSVEFDNEQFF. The DNA of the CDR3 is TGTGCCAGCAGCGTAGAGTTTGACAATGAGCAGTTCTTC.

The chain employs TRBV18 and TRBJ1-6, with TRBD1 matching 10 bases. The CDR3 has 15 amino acids. Losses at the gene ends were 4 bases for V and 8 bases for J; bases not matched to a gene: 5. Germline CDR1 is KGHSH and CDR2 is LQKENI. CDR3: CASSQRDRGYSPLHF. DNA of the CDR3: TGTGCCAGCTCACAACGGGACAGGGGTTATTCACCCCTCCACTTT.

This clone was observed a few times. The V and J genes are TRBV19 and TRBJ1-4, with D possibly matching TRBD1 (5 bases). V was cut by 4 bases and J by 1 base, with 28 bases left in between. The CDR3 contains 21 residues. The germline V gene encodes CDR1 LNHDA and CDR2 SQIVND (reference sequence). DNA for the CDR3: TGTGCCAGTAGTACACCAACCTCCCGGGCGGGGGAGATTGGAACTAATGAAAAACTGTTTTTT. Its translation: CASSTPTSRAGEIGTNEKLFF. Together with reference TRBV19 and TRBJ1-4, the CDR3 gives the full variable domain: DGGITQSPKYLFRKEGQNVTLSCEQNLNHDAMYWYRQDPGQGLRLIYYSQIVNDFQKGDIAEGYSVSREKKESFPLTVTSAQKNPTAFYLCASSTPTSRAGEIGTNEKLFFGSGTQLSVL.

This chain links TRBV30 with TRBJ2-7; 7 nucleotides align to TRBD2. This CDR3 region has 14 residues. V lost 1 base and J lost 3; bases outside the gene matches: 6. CDR1 GTSNPN and CDR2 SVGIG come from the germline V gene (reference sequence). The CDR3 here is CAWSDGSGGYEQYF. CDR3 bases: TGTGCCTGGAGTGACGGATCGGGGGGCTACGAGCAGTACTTC.

The rearrangement links TRBV19 to TRBJ2-7; TRBD2 agrees at 12 bases. This CDR3 is built from 14 residues. CDR1 LNHDA and CDR2 SQIVND come from the germline V gene (reference sequence). After removal of 3 bases from V and 6 bases from J, the junction contained 3 bases not matched to a gene. CDR3 loop: CASSIGLAGFEQYF. CDR3 DNA sequence: TGTGCCAGTAGTATCGGACTAGCGGGATTCGAGCAGTACTTC.

The chain employs TRBV2 and TRBJ2-7, with TRBD2 matching 9 bases. Looked up from germline, CDR1 is SNHLY and CDR2 is FYNNEI. CDR3 length equals 15 residues. After removal of 1 base from V and 2 bases from J, the junction contained 3 bases not matched to a gene. The CDR3 loop is CASSEVGLATYEQYF. CDR3 DNA sequence: TGTGCCAGCAGTGAAGTAGGACTAGCGACCTACGAGCAGTACTTC. Full variable domain (missing parts from reference TRBV2 and TRBJ2-7): EPEVTQTPSHQVTQMGQEVILRCVPISNHLYFYWYRQILGQKVEFLVSFYNNEISEKSEIFDDQFSVERPDGSNFTLKIRSTKLEDSAMYFCASSEVGLATYEQYFGPGTRLTVT.

The CDR3 loop reads CSVDRGLSGNTIYF. In DNA, the CDR3 is TGCAGCGTTGATAGGGGCCTCTCTGGAAACACCATATATTTT. The chain combines TRBV29-1 with TRBJ1-3, with D possibly matching TRBD1 (5 bases). Germline assignment: CDR1 SQVTM and CDR2 ANQGSEA. There are 14 residues in the CDR3. Trimming stripped 3 bases from V and 0 bases from J, with 9 bases between.

The gene calls are TRBV9 and TRBJ2-1; 8 nucleotides match TRBD2. The ends lost 3 bases at V and 2 bases at J; junction bases unmatched: 4. The CDR3 totals 15 residues. From germline, CDR1 is SGDLS and CDR2 YYNGEE. CDR3 in amino acids: CASSGSGNPYNEQFF. The CDR3 nucleotides are TGTGCCAGCAGCGGTAGCGGGAACCCCTACAATGAGCAGTTCTTC.